This T cell receptor (beta chain) was obtained from a study of T cells in Graves' hyperthyroidism and ophthalmopathy. Study-wide results and caveats: Blood also contained most expanded thyroid clonotypes above 0.001.

Ten or more counts support this clonotype. Its antigen is undetermined. Aged 18 to 65, the patients had hyperthyroidism that was newly diagnosed and had lasted under 2 months. The study excluded patients with uncontrolled infection, other autoimmune disease, pregnancy or lactation. TCR beta CDR3 region amplification was performed from RNA transcripts. TCR CDR3 regions were first amplified by RT-PCR with HTBI primers. TCRdb itself ran the multiplex PCR reads through MiXCR, one entry per CDR3 protein. The table lists around 720,000 distinct CDR3 sequences, about a third of them singletons. V was trimmed by 1 base and J by 0 bases, leaving 4 bases between them. Germline lookup yields CDR1 DFQATT and CDR2 SNEGSKA (reference sequence). The CDR3 runs to 14 residues.

J is TRBJ2-6 and V is TRBV20-1; D unresolved. Material: blood. This TCR was recovered from a woman between 40 and 50 years old with Graves' hyperthyroidism. The CDR3 is CSARGYSGANVLTF. CDR3 in DNA: TGCAGTGCTAGAGGTTACTCTGGGGCCAACGTCCTGACTTTC.